This is a list of T cell receptor beta chains from one sample in a study of blood T cell repertoires in COVID-19. This table comes from immunoSEQ multiplex PCR, and its TCRdb copy is limited to in-frame clones, with some not included. The sample includes about 150,000 clones, about nine tenths of them seen just once. The sequencing input was peripheral blood. Receptors were obtained from a human donor in a cohort sampled during active COVID-19. The CDR3 runs from the conserved cysteine through the conserved F or W. D genes are given only for firm matches. The size of a clone is reported for some rows only, either as once, few or many, or as a class for expanded clones.

cdr3_nt | cdr3_aa | d_call | cdr3_length | j_call | clone_size | v_call
TGTGCCAGCAGCTTATCTGCCGGGGGGGCCGGGGAGACCCAGTACTTC | CASSLSAGGAGETQYF | TRBD2 | 16 | TRBJ2-5 | . | TRBV13
TGTGCCAGCAGCTTAGAGGGGGCCATCAACTATGGCTACACCTTC | CASSLEGAINYGYTF | TRBD1 | 15 | TRBJ1-2 | . | TRBV13
TGTGCCAGCAGCGTGGGGGGTACCGGGGAGCTGTTTTTT | CASSVGGTGELFF | . | 13 | TRBJ2-2 | few | TRBV7-3
TGTGCCAGCAGTGCTCGTAGAGTCGATAATTCACCCCTCCACTTT | CASSARRVDNSPLHF | . | 15 | TRBJ1-6 | . | TRBV2
TGTGCCAGCAGCTTTCGACAGGGGGCTAATATAAGAGAGACCCAGTACTTC | CASSFRQGANIRETQYF | TRBD1 | 17 | TRBJ2-5 | . | TRBV7-6
TGTGCCAGCAGCTTAGGGGGGGGAATCCAAAACATTCAGTACTTC | CASSLGGGIQNIQYF | TRBD2 | 15 | TRBJ2-4 | once | TRBV11-3
TGTGCCAGCAGCTTCGGACAGGGTAGGCACGAGCAGTACTTC | CASSFGQGRHEQYF | TRBD1 | 14 | TRBJ2-7 | . | TRBV5-6
TGTGCCAGCAGCTATCAAAGCGGGCCCCAGCATTTT | CASSYQSGPQHF | . | 12 | TRBJ1-5 | . | TRBV12-3/TRBV12-4
TGTGCCAGCAGCAGATCCCCTGACAGGTCCTCTGGAAACACCATATATTTT | CASSRSPDRSSGNTIYF | . | 17 | TRBJ1-3 | few | TRBV11-2
TGTGCCAGTAGCGCGGGACAGGGTGGGGCAGATACGCAGTATTTT | CASSAGQGGADTQYF | TRBD1 | 15 | TRBJ2-3 | . | TRBV19
TGTGCCAGCATGGTAGGACTAGCGACGACAGATACGCAGTATTTT | CASMVGLATTDTQYF | TRBD2 | 15 | TRBJ2-3 | . | TRBV9
TGTGCCAGCAGCCAACGGGGTACCGACACTGAAGCTTTCTTT | CASSQRGTDTEAFF | . | 14 | TRBJ1-1 | . | TRBV3-1/TRBV3-2
TGCAGTGCTAGTTTTCGGGCGTTCGGACAAGAAACCTACGAGCAGTACTTC | CSASFRAFGQETYEQYF | . | 17 | TRBJ2-7 | few | TRBV20-1
TGTGCCAGCAGCGTAGGGGGGAGGGACTACAATGAGCAGTTCTTC | CASSVGGRDYNEQFF | TRBD2 | 15 | TRBJ2-1 | . | TRBV9
TGTGCCAGCAGCTTAGTGGGGGGGGCGAACACTGAAGCTTTCTTT | CASSLVGGANTEAFF | . | 15 | TRBJ1-1 | . | TRBV11-2
TGCGCCAGCAGCCAGGCGGGGCGGCACAATGAGCAGTTCTTC | CASSQAGRHNEQFF | . | 14 | TRBJ2-1 | . | TRBV4-3
TGTGCCAGCAGCCGGACAGGGGGAGAGACCCAGTACTTC | CASSRTGGETQYF | TRBD1 | 13 | TRBJ2-5 | once | TRBV3-1/TRBV3-2
. | CASSTSGNTIYF | . | 12 | TRBJ1-3 | once | TRBV28
TGCGCCAGCAGCCCCGGGACTAGCGGGGGCTACAATGAGCAGTTCTTC | CASSPGTSGGYNEQFF | TRBD2 | 16 | TRBJ2-1 | . | TRBV5-1
TGTGCCAGCAGCCGCCAGGGAAACACCATATATTTT | CASSRQGNTIYF | . | 12 | TRBJ1-3 | . | TRBV3-1/TRBV3-2
TGTGCCAGCTCACCCTATGGACAGGGGGCGGGAACTGAAGCTTTCTTT | CASSPYGQGAGTEAFF | TRBD1 | 16 | TRBJ1-1 | . | TRBV18
TGTGCCAGCAGCTTGGGACTAGCGGGGCCTAGCTCCTACGAGCAGTACTTC | CASSLGLAGPSSYEQYF | TRBD2 | 17 | TRBJ2-7 | . | TRBV5-6
TGCAGTGCTAGTGGCGGCTACCGAGCAGGGGATACGCAGTATTTT | CSASGGYRAGDTQYF | . | 15 | TRBJ2-3 | . | TRBV20-1
TGTGCCAGTAGTATCGGAGTTACTCACAGGGTCGGCGATGGCTACACCTTC | CASSIGVTHRVGDGYTF | . | 17 | TRBJ1-2 | . | TRBV19
TGTGCCATCAGTGACCCTGGGCTAGCGGGGGGGCACAATGAGCAGTTCTTC | CAISDPGLAGGHNEQFF | TRBD2 | 17 | TRBJ2-1 | . | TRBV10-3
TGTGCCAGCAGCTTGTCTGGGCCTTGGGAGACCCAGTACTTC | CASSLSGPWETQYF | . | 14 | TRBJ2-5 | once | TRBV11-3
TGTGCCACCAGTGATTCCGGTCGGTTTGGGGAGCTGTTTTTT | CATSDSGRFGELFF | . | 14 | TRBJ2-2 | . | TRBV24-1
TGTGCCACCAGCAGAGAAAACCAGGTCACCGGGGAGCTGTTTTTT | CATSRENQVTGELFF | . | 15 | TRBJ2-2 | . | TRBV15
TGCGCCAGCAGCCAAGCACAGGGGGGAGGGTACGAGCAGTACTTC | CASSQAQGGGYEQYF | . | 15 | TRBJ2-7 | . | TRBV4-3
TGTGCCTGGTACGTCCGGGGCTATGGCTACACCTTC | CAWYVRGYGYTF | . | 12 | TRBJ1-2 | . | TRBV30
TGTGCCAGCAGCCCCCGAGGAGCGACCACCGGGGAGCTGTTTTTT | CASSPRGATTGELFF | . | 15 | TRBJ2-2 | few | TRBV3-1/TRBV3-2
TGTGCCAGCAGCTTAGGTTCGGGGGGGGATTTTAGCTCCTACGAGCAGTACTTC | CASSLGSGGDFSSYEQYF | TRBD2 | 18 | TRBJ2-7 | . | TRBV7-2
TGCGCCAGCAGCTCAGGCTCGGGGGGGTTTTCCTACAATGAGCAGTTCTTC | CASSSGSGGFSYNEQFF | TRBD2 | 17 | TRBJ2-1 | . | TRBV5-1
TGTGCCAGCAGTGTACAGGGGTTTCAGACTAATGAAAAACTGTTTTTT | CASSVQGFQTNEKLFF | TRBD1 | 16 | TRBJ1-4 | . | TRBV2
TGTGCCAGCCGACAGGGGCCGCGCGAGCAGTACTTC | CASRQGPREQYF | TRBD1 | 12 | TRBJ2-7 | few | TRBV5-6
TGTGCCAGCAGTGTTGGCGGGGGGAGCACAGATACGCAGTATTTT | CASSVGGGSTDTQYF | TRBD2 | 15 | TRBJ2-3 | few | TRBV6-4
TGTGCCTGGTCCCGGGACAGACCCGTCAGCTACACCTTC | CAWSRDRPVSYTF | TRBD1 | 13 | TRBJ1-2 | . | TRBV30
TGTGCCAGCAGTTTAACAGGGATTGGACAGCCCCAGCATTTT | CASSLTGIGQPQHF | . | 14 | TRBJ1-5 | . | TRBV25-1
TGTGCCAGCAGTGTCGGACAGGGGGCCGTCTACAATGAGCAGTTCTTC | CASSVGQGAVYNEQFF | TRBD1 | 16 | TRBJ2-1 | . | TRBV2
TGCAGCGTCGCCGGACTAGCGGGGGGCTCAGATACGCAGTATTTT | CSVAGLAGGSDTQYF | TRBD2 | 15 | TRBJ2-3 | . | TRBV29-1
TGTGCCAGCAGCTTCCCGGGACTAGCGGAAGAGACCCAGTACTTC | CASSFPGLAEETQYF | TRBD2 | 15 | TRBJ2-5 | . | TRBV5-4
TGCGCCAGCAGCCAAGATGGGACAGGGGGCGGGCACACAGATACGCAGTATTTT | CASSQDGTGGGHTDTQYF | TRBD1 | 18 | TRBJ2-3 | . | TRBV4-3
TGTGCCAGCAGCTTAGTAGGGGGCTACTATGGCTACACCTTC | CASSLVGGYYGYTF | TRBD1 | 14 | TRBJ1-2 | . | TRBV7-2
TGTGCCAGCAGCTTGAGAGGACAGAACACTGAAGCTTTCTTT | CASSLRGQNTEAFF | . | 14 | TRBJ1-1 | . | TRBV7-2
TGTGCCAGCAGCTTGGAAGGGGGCGCGGATGGCTACACCTTC | CASSLEGGADGYTF | TRBD1 | 14 | TRBJ1-2 | once | TRBV5-5
TGTGCCATCAGTGACACAGGGAATCAGCCCCAGCATTTT | CAISDTGNQPQHF | . | 13 | TRBJ1-5 | . | TRBV10-3
TGTGCCAGTAGTATAGAGCAGGGGGCTGACACCGGGGAGCTGTTTTTT | CASSIEQGADTGELFF | TRBD1 | 16 | TRBJ2-2 | . | TRBV19
TGTGCCGGTACCGGGAACGTTAACTATGGCTACACCTTC | CAGTGNVNYGYTF | . | 13 | TRBJ1-2 | . | TRBV5-4
TGTGCCAGCAGCCAAAACAGGGGGCTCACCGGGGAGCTGTTTTTT | CASSQNRGLTGELFF | TRBD1 | 15 | TRBJ2-2 | . | TRBV3-1/TRBV3-2
TGCGCCAGCAGCTTGGATGGGCAGGGTCCGGACGAGCAGTACTTC | CASSLDGQGPDEQYF | . | 15 | TRBJ2-7 | . | TRBV5-1
TGTGCCTGGAGGATACAGAATTCACCCCTCCACTTT | CAWRIQNSPLHF | . | 12 | TRBJ1-6 | . | TRBV30
TGTGCCAGCAGCATACAGGGGGCCCGGAACACTGAAGCTTTCTTT | CASSIQGARNTEAFF | TRBD1 | 15 | TRBJ1-1 | . | TRBV6-2/TRBV6-3
TGCAGCTCTGAGGGGACAGTAAGCACAGATACGCAGTATTTT | CSSEGTVSTDTQYF | TRBD1 | 14 | TRBJ2-3 | . | TRBV29-1
TGTGCCACCTCAGGGGACAGGGAATACAATGAGCAGTTCTTC | CATSGDREYNEQFF | TRBD1 | 14 | TRBJ2-1 | . | TRBV25-1
TGTGCCAGCAGTTTAACCAGGAACACTGAAGCTTTCTTT | CASSLTRNTEAFF | . | 13 | TRBJ1-1 | . | TRBV12-3/TRBV12-4
TGTGCCAGCAGACAGTTGAACACTGAAGCTTTCTTT | CASRQLNTEAFF | . | 12 | TRBJ1-1 | . | TRBV6-5
TGTGCCAGCAGCCAAGGAGCGGTGAGCACAGATACGCAGTATTTT | CASSQGAVSTDTQYF | . | 15 | TRBJ2-3 | . | TRBV7-3
TGTGCCAGCAGCCGTCGTACAGGGGATAATTCACCCCTCCACTTT | CASSRRTGDNSPLHF | TRBD1 | 15 | TRBJ1-6 | . | TRBV7-6
TGTGCCAGCAGGAAACCAGGGGTCCGCACAGATACGCAGTATTTT | CASRKPGVRTDTQYF | . | 15 | TRBJ2-3 | . | TRBV6-5